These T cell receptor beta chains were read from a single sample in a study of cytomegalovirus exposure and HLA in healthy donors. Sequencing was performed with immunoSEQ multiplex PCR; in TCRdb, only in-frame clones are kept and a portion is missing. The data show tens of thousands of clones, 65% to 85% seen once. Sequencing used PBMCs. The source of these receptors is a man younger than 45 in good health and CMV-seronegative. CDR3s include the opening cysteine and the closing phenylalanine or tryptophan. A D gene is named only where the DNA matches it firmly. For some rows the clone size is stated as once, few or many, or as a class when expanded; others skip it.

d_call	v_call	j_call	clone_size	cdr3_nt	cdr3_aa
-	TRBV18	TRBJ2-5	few	TGTGCCAGCTCACCTGCACAGAAAGAGACCCAGTACTTC	CASSPAQKETQYF
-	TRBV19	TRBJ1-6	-	TGTGCCAGTAGTAACCGTCGGGGGAATTCACCCCTCCACTTT	CASSNRRGNSPLHF
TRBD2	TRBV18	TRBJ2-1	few	TGTGCCAGCTCACCTCGCGGGGGATCTGAGCAGTTCTTC	CASSPRGGSEQFF
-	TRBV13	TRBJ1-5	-	TGTGCCAGCAGCTTGTGGGCCGGACCCCAGCATTTT	CASSLWAGPQHF
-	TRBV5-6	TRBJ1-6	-	TGTGCCAGCAGCTTGTTGCGGGATTTGGATAATTCACCCCTCCACTTT	CASSLLRDLDNSPLHF
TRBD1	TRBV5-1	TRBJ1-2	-	TGCGCCAGCAGCTTGGTTGGGACAGTAGCTGGCTACACCTTC	CASSLVGTVAGYTF
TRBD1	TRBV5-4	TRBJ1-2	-	TGTGCCAGCAGCTTGGAAGGGACAGGCGGGCCTTATGGCTACACCTTC	CASSLEGTGGPYGYTF
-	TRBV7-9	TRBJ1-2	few	TGTGCCAGCAGCTTAGCACAGGGCCATGGCTACACCTTC	CASSLAQGHGYTF
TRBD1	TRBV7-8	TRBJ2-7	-	TGTGCCAGCAGCTTAGTACGGACAGGGACCTACGAGCAGTACTTC	CASSLVRTGTYEQYF
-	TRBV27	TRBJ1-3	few	TGTGCCAGCAGACCAACAGGGATAGGAAACACCATATATTTT	CASRPTGIGNTIYF